This T cell receptor (beta chain) was observed in a study of shared T cell receptors in the human thymus. The V gene end was trimmed by 6 bases and the J gene end by 5 bases; junction bases not matched to a gene: 14. This CDR3 is 17 amino acids long. Germline CDR1 reads MNHEY; CDR2 reads SMNVEV (reference sequence). The protocol was immunoSEQ multiplex PCR, while the TCRdb copy is restricted to in-frame clones and leaves out a portion. The sample lists hundreds of thousands of clones; approximately 87% were seen once. This sample also belongs to another study, concerning human thymus T cells. That work states: Related research described strongly overlapping thymic repertoires in unrelated people.

What was sequenced was thymocytes. V and J are TRBV27 and TRBJ2-7; 12 positions match TRBD2. The TCR comes from a boy under three years old with a congenital heart defect. In DNA, the CDR3 is TGTGCCAGCAGCCTCAGGCGACTAGCGGGAGTATTTAACGAGCAGTACTTC. Its protein is CASSLRRLAGVFNEQYF.